This note documents a single T cell receptor beta chain sequence. The antigen is not known. This specimen comes from a study of STAT5B mutations in CD4+ large granular lymphocyte leukemia. Method: immunoSEQ multiplex PCR; TCRdb's copy keeps in-frame clones and lacks some. The repertoire holds 20,000 to 25,000 clones, with about 75% as singletons. General study points: About 26% of private leukemic clonotypes occurred rarely in other patients' non-leukemic repertoires.

V was trimmed by 6 bases and J by 5 bases, leaving 17 bases between them. The CDR3 is 14 residues long. Germline V gene lookup returns CDR1 MNHEY and CDR2 SVGAGI. The chain is built from TRBV6-5 and TRBJ2-7; possible D gene TRBD2, 5 bases. Sequencing was done on a sample of CD4+ T cells from blood buffy coats. This receptor was identified in a human donor in good health. CDR3 sequence: CASSSGKGRNEQYF. In DNA, the CDR3 is TGTGCCAGCAGCTCGGGGAAGGGTCGGAACGAGCAGTACTTC.